This T cell receptor (beta chain) emerged from a study of molecular identifiers for immune sequencing clone quantification. From germline, CDR1 is LNHDA and CDR2 SQIVND (reference sequence). The CDR3 length is 13 residues. Listed TCR primers and previously described methods were used for bulk TCR libraries. Via MiXCR, TCRdb re-called the PCR reads, giving one row per CDR3 protein. The table lists 490,000 or so distinct CDR3 sequences, less than 30% of them singletons, with 0.7% to 0.9% in the top ten. Turning to this clonotype: One end of the junction is discordant with germline, which a read error may explain.

The receptor's source is a human donor in good health. Some libraries in this study had Jurkat cell RNA spiked in. The specimen sequenced was naive CD8+ T cells from blood, with Jurkat cell RNA spiked in. Subset meaning: FACS-sorted CD8+CD4-CCR7+CD45RA+ naive T cells. V usage is TRBV19 and J usage is TRBJ1-1, with D perhaps matching TRBD1 (6 bases). The DNA for the CDR3 is TGTGCCAGTAGTATATCCTGGGACACTGAAGCTTCCTTT. This gives the protein CASSISWDTEASF.